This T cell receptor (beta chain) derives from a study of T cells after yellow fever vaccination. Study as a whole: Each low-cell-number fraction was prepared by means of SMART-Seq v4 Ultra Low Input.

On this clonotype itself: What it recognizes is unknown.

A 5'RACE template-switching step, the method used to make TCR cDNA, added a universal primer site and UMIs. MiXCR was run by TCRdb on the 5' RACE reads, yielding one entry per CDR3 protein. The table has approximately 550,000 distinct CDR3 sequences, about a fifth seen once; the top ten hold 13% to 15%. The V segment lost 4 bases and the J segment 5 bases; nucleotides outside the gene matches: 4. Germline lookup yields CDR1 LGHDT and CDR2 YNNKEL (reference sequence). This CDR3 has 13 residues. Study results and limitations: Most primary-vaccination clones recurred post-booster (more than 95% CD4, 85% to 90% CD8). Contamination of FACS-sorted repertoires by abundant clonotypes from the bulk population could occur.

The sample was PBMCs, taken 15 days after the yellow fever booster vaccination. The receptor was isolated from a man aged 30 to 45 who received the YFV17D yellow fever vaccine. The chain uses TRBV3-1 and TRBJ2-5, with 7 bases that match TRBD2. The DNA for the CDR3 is TGTGCCAGCAGCCCGCGGGAGACGGAGACCCAGTACTTC. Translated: CASSPRETETQYF.